This TCR beta chain originates from a study of graft-versus-host responses after intestinal transplantation. Only in-frame clones appear in the TCRdb table, and some are missing; sequencing was by immunoSEQ multiplex PCR. Among about 120,000 clones, more than 80% were seen once, and the ten largest hold 0.23%. About this clone: The antigen remains undetermined.

Study results and limitations: Among circulating GvH clones, peak levels were associated with early post-transplant declines in HvG clones.

Trimming took 3 bases from V and 3 from J, leaving 15 bases between them. CDR3 length equals 15 residues. Germline V lookup: CDR1 LGHNT, CDR2 FRNRAP. The receptor comes from a human donor who was the organ donor for an intestinal transplant. This chain uses TRBV12-5 with TRBJ2-7; D tentatively reads TRBD1 or TRBD2 (5 bases each). Sequencing used unstimulated CD4+ T cells sorted from spleen or lymph node cells, obtained before transplant. CDR3 amino acids: CASGLGWDGLYEQYF. In DNA, the CDR3 is TGTGCTAGTGGTTTAGGATGGGACGGGCTCTACGAGCAGTACTTC.